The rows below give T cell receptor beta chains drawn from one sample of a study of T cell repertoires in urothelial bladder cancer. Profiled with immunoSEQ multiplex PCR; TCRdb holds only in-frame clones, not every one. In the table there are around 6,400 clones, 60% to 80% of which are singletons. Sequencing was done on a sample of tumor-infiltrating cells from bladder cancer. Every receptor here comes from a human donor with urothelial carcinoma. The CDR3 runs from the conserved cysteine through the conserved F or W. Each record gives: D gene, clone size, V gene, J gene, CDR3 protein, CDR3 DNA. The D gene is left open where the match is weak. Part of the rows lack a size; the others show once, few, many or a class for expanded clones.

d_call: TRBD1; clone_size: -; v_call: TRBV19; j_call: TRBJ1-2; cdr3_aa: CASSIIGGGGYTF; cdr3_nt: TGTGCCAGTAGTATCATAGGGGGCGGTGGCTACACCTTC
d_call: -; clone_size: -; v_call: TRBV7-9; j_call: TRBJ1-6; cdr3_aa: CASSATGPYSPLHF; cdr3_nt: TGTGCCAGCAGCGCAACAGGGCCGTATTCACCCCTCCACTTT
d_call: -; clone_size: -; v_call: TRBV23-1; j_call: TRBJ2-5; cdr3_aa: CASTEILEEYF; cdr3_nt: TGCGCCAGCACTGAAATCCTTGAGGAGTACTTC
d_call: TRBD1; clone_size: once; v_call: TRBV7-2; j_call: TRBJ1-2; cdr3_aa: CASSLGAGGSLTWNGYTF; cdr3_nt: TGTGCCAGCAGCTTAGGGGCAGGGGGCTCGTTGACGTGGAATGGCTACACCTTC
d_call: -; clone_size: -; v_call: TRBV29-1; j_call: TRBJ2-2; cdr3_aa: CSVEEGVKLFF; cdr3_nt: TGCAGCGTTGAAGAAGGGGTGAAGCTGTTTTTT
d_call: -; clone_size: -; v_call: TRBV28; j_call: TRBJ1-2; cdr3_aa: CASTLGPGNGYTF; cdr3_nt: TGTGCCAGCACCTTGGGTCCAGGGAATGGCTACACCTTC
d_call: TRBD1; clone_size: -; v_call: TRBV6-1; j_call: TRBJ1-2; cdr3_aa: CASSGRGYYGYTF; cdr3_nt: TGTGCCAGCAGTGGCAGGGGGTACTATGGCTACACCTTC
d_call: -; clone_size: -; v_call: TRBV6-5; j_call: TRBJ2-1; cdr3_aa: CASSGLTAYNEQFF; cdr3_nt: TGTGCCAGCAGCGGACTTACAGCCTACAATGAGCAGTTCTTC
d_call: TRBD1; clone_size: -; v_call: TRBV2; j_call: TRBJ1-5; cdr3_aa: CASSGTGGGSNQPQHF; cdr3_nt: TGTGCCAGCAGCGGGACAGGGGGCGGGAGCAATCAGCCCCAGCATTTT
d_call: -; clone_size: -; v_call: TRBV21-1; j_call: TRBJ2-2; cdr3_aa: CASSKVPNYRGTGTGELFF; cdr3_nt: TGTGCCAGCAGCAAAGTACCCAATTACAGGGGAACGGGCACCGGGGAGCTGTTTTTT
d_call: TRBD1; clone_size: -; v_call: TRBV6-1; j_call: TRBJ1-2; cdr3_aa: CASTRQGYGYTF; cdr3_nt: TGTGCCAGCACCCGACAGGGATATGGCTACACCTTC
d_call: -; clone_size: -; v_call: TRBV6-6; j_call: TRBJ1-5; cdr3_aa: CASSFGGNQPQHF; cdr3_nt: TGTGCCAGCAGTTTCGGCGGGAATCAGCCCCAGCATTTT
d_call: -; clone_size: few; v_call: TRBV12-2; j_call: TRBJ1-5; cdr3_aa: CASRLQGENQPQHF; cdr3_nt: TGTGCAAGTCGCTTACAGGGGGAAAATCAGCCCCAGCATTTT
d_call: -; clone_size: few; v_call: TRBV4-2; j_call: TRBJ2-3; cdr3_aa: CASSQVSGTDTQYF; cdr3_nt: TGTGCCAGCAGCCAAGTTTCAGGCACAGATACGCAGTATTTT
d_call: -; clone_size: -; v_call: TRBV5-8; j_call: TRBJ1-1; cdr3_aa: CASSLSYGSNTEAFF; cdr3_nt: TGTGCCAGCAGCTTAAGTTACGGATCGAACACTGAAGCTTTCTTT
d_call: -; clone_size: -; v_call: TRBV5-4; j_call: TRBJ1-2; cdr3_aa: CASSLELGGNYGYTF; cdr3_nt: TGTGCCAGCAGCTTGGAATTAGGGGGGAACTATGGCTACACCTTC
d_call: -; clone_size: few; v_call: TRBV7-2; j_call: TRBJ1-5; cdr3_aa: CASSSRSNQPQHF; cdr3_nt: TGTGCCAGCAGCTCACGGAGCAATCAGCCCCAGCATTTT
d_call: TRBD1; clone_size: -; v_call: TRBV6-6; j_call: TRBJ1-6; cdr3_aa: CASSSQGYNSPLHF; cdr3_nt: TGTGCCAGCAGTTCACAGGGGTATAATTCACCCCTCCACTTT
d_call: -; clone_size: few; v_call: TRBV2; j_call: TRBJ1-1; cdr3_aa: CASSEADLGRNTEAFF; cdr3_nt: TGTGCCAGCAGTGAAGCGGATCTGGGGCGGAACACTGAAGCTTTCTTT
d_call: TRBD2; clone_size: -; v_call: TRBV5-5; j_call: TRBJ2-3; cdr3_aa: CASSLEAGGDTQYF; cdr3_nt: TGTGCCAGCAGCTTGGAAGCGGGGGGGGATACGCAGTATTTT
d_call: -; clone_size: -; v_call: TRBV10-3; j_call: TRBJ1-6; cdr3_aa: CAISVTGTRNSPLHF; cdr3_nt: TGTGCCATCAGTGTAACCGGGACACGCAATTCACCCCTCCACTTT
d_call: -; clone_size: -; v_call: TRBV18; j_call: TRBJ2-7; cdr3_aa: CASSPGASSYEQYF; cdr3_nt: TGTGCCAGCTCACCTGGGGCGAGCTCCTACGAGCAGTACTTC
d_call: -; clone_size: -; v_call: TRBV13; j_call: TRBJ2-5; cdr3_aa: CASSTGLSEGETQYF; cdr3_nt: TGTGCCAGCAGCACGGGACTTTCCGAGGGAGAGACCCAGTACTTC
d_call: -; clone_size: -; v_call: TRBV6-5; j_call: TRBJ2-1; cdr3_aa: CASSYSNRVSDEQFF; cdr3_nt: TGTGCCAGCAGTTACTCGAATCGGGTATCTGATGAGCAGTTCTTC
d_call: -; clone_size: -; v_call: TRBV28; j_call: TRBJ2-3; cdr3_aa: CASGLSRTGRDTQYF; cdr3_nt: TGTGCCAGCGGCTTATCTAGGACGGGACGAGATACGCAGTATTTT